This T cell receptor (beta chain) is from a study of blood T cell repertoires in COVID-19. This clone was observed a few times. Germline assignment: CDR1 MNHEY and CDR2 SMNVEV (reference sequence). The CDR3 consists of 16 residues. V gave up 0 bases and J gave up 7 bases, with 16 bases separating them. The authors' processing: Cell counts per sample came from amplifying reference gene primers. The method was immunoSEQ multiplex PCR; TCRdb's version includes in-frame clones alone and lacks a portion of them. V and J calls and clone size are copied from that table; D and trimming were computed from the DNA. The table includes roughly 180,000 clones, around 83% detected once. One Seattle source followed patients from active infection through their disease course.

This rearrangement joins TRBV27 to TRBJ1-5, with a tentative D call TRBD1 (5 bases). Sequences were obtained from peripheral blood. The receptor was isolated from a woman between 45 and 65 years old with COVID-19, enrolled during active disease. The CDR3 here is CASSLSIAGNEQPQHF. In nucleotides, the CDR3 is TGTGCCAGCAGTTTATCGATCGCAGGGAATGAGCAGCCCCAGCATTTT.